Presented here are 28 T cell receptor beta chains from one specimen sequenced in a study of CD8 T cells in ankylosing spondylitis. Study observations and caveats: Characteristic of ankylosing spondylitis blood, it appeared, was a TCR beta motif comprising several highly homologous variants.

These receptors have no identified antigens. In TCRdb, the 5' RACE reads were re-called with MiXCR into one record per CDR3 protein. Counted here are 500,000 or so distinct CDR3 sequences, 5.3% occurring once; the ten biggest clones make up around 3.5%. Material for sequencing was blood, either unsorted or a sorted T cell fraction (not recorded which). These receptors all come from a male donor with ankylosing spondylitis.

This clonotype was recorded many times. The chain carries TRBV29-1 and TRBJ1-5, with unresolved D. Germline V gene sequence: CDR1 SQVTM, CDR2 ANQGSEA. V shed 4 bases and J shed 2 bases, with 12 bases lying between them. CDR3 length: 14 residues. As DNA, the CDR3 is TGCAGCGTTGTCTCAGATGTGGGCAATCAGCCCCAGCATTTT. This sequence encodes CSVVSDVGNQPQHF.

In its sample, this clonotype was seen many times. This chain joins TRBV4-1 and TRBJ2-7; possibly TRBD1 for D (5 bases). The CDR3 has 13 residues. The V gene's germline CDR1 is MGHRA and CDR2 YSYEKL. Trimming cost V 3 bases and J 3 bases, with 9 bases left between them. CDR3 residues: CASSQLDIYEQYF. The CDR3, as DNA: TGCGCCAGCAGCCAGTTGGACATCTACGAGCAGTACTTC.

This clonotype was detected ten times or more. The chain has TRBV4-1 and TRBJ2-1, with D perhaps TRBD2 (6 bases). The CDR3 loop spans 16 amino acids. CDR1 MGHRA and CDR2 YSYEKL come from the germline V gene. The V and J ends lost 2 bases and 4 bases respectively, with 15 bases between them. The CDR3 spells CASSQFSAGPYNEQFF. The CDR3 DNA sequence: TGCGCCAGCAGCCAATTTTCAGCGGGCCCTTACAATGAGCAGTTCTTC.

This clonotype occurred many times. The rearrangement joins TRBV29-1 to TRBJ2-7; D tentatively fits TRBD1 or TRBD2 (5 bases each). The CDR3 extends over 15 amino acids. Germline V CDR1 and CDR2: SQVTM, ANQGSEA. V gave up 3 bases and J gave up 1 base, with 16 bases separating them. Here the CDR3 DNA reads TGCAGCGTTGAGGGGCAGCCTAGCAGATCCTACGAGCAGTACTTC. It codes for CSVEGQPSRSYEQYF.

At least ten counts were recorded for this clonotype. The chain carries TRBV6-5 and TRBJ2-3; the match to TRBD1 covers 8 bases. V lost 4 bases to trimming and J lost 0 bases; unmatched junction nucleotides: 9. The CDR3 consists of 17 residues. CDR1 and CDR2 (germline): MNHEY, SVGAGI. The CDR3 DNA reads TGTGCCAGCAGTTCCCAGGGGGCGCCTGCTAGCACAGATACGCAGTATTTT. It is translated as CASSSQGAPASTDTQYF.

This clonotype came up many times. The CDR3 DNA reads as TGCGCCAGCAGCTTCGACGCCGCGAACACCGGGGAGCTGTTTTTT. This translates into CASSFDAANTGELFF. V and J are TRBV5-1 and TRBJ2-2; D is uncertain. CDR3 length: 15 amino acids. Germline V lookup: CDR1 SGHRS, CDR2 YFSETQ. V lost 2 bases, J lost 0 bases, and 8 bases lay in between. The complete variable domain, with remaining parts taken from reference TRBV5-1 and TRBJ2-2, reads KAGVTQTPRYLIKTRGQQVTLSCSPISGHRSVSWYQQTPGQGLQFLFEYFSETQRNKGNFPGRFSGRQFSNSRSEMNVSTLELGDSALYLCASSFDAANTGELFFGEGSRLTVL.

This clonotype has at least ten counts. V is TRBV27 and J is TRBJ1-4; D is ambiguous. The V end lost 6 bases, the J end lost 7 bases, and 15 bases lay between the germline ends. The CDR3 is 14 residues long. Germline-derived CDR1 and CDR2 are MNHEY and SMNVEV (reference sequence). In DNA form, the CDR3 reads TGTGCCAGCAGGTTAGGGCCCTTGGCTGAAAAACTGTTTTTT. Translation: CASRLGPLAEKLFF.

This clonotype was seen a few times. This chain uses TRBV7-2 with TRBJ2-7; tentative D call: TRBD2 (5 bases). Trimming took 8 bases from V and 3 from J, leaving 14 bases between them. Germline CDR1 SGHTA, CDR2 FQGNSA. The CDR3 is made up of 13 amino acids. The CDR3 DNA reads as TGTGCCAGCTGTTGGCGGGCGGACTACGAGCAGTACTTC. Protein product: CASCWRADYEQYF.

In its sample, this clonotype was seen many times. This rearrangement joins TRBV5-8 to TRBJ1-5; 8 bases are a match to TRBD1. There are 14 residues in the CDR3. V shed 0 bases and J 6 bases; nucleotides not matched to a gene: 2. CDR1 and CDR2 (germline): SGHTS, YDEGEE. The CDR3 is CASSLDRGFQPQHF. CDR3 bases: TGTGCCAGCAGCTTGGACAGGGGGTTTCAGCCCCAGCATTTT.

This rearrangement joins TRBV10-3 to TRBJ2-3; 11 bases are shared with TRBD1. This CDR3 is built from 16 residues. V shed 6 bases and J 5 bases; nucleotides not matched to a gene: 10. In germline, CDR1 is ENHRY, CDR2 SYGVKD. The CDR3 DNA sequence: TGTGCCATCAGCCGCCAGGGGACAGGGGGTGAAGATACGCAGTATTTT. Translation: CAISRQGTGGEDTQYF.

The CDR3 spells CASSQGTGVVETQYF. CDR3 bases: TGTGCCAGCAGCCAAGGGACAGGGGTGGTGGAGACCCAGTACTTC. The chain couples TRBV3-1 to TRBJ2-5, with 9 bases that match TRBD1. The CDR3 is 15 residues long. Germline V gene sequence: CDR1 LGHDT, CDR2 YNNKEL (reference sequence). The trim removed 1 base at V and 5 bases at J, leaving 5 bases unmatched.

This clonotype has a handful of counts. The rearrangement uses TRBV11-2 and TRBJ2-2; 7 bases line up with TRBD1. With 3 bases clipped from V and 3 bases from J, the junction kept 10 bases outside the gene matches. CDR1 and CDR2 (germline): SGHAT, FQNNGV. The CDR3 spans 17 residues. The CDR3, as DNA: TGTGCCAGCAGCTTCTTCAAGGGACAGTTTTACACCGGGGAGCTGTTTTTT. This sequence encodes CASSFFKGQFYTGELFF. The variable domain in full, completed from reference TRBV11-2 and TRBJ2-2, reads EAGVAQSPRYKIIEKRQSVAFWCNPISGHATLYWYQQILGQGPKLLIQFQNNGVVDDSQLPKDRFSAERLKGVDSTLKIQPAKLEDSAVYLCASSFFKGQFYTGELFFGEGSRLTVL.

This clonotype was observed many times. The chain carries TRBV4-3 and TRBJ2-1; 10 nucleotides agree with TRBD2. The CDR3 spans 15 residues. Germline CDR1 and CDR2: LGHNA and YSLEER. V was clipped by 4 bases and J by 1 base; unmatched bases: 1. The CDR3 DNA reads as TGCGCCAGCAGCCCGGGACTAGCGTCCTACAATGAGCAGTTCTTC. This sequence encodes CASSPGLASYNEQFF.

At least ten counts were recorded for this clonotype. V usage is TRBV7-9 and J usage is TRBJ1-1; D is uncertain. The CDR3 consists of 14 residues. The V gene's germline CDR1 is SEHNR and CDR2 FQNEAQ (reference sequence). Trimming removed 5 bases at V and 4 bases at J, with 14 bases between. In DNA form, the CDR3 reads TGTGCCAGCAGCCCAGTTTTGGGCGGCACTGAAGCTTTCTTT. Protein product: CASSPVLGGTEAFF.

This clonotype was recorded many times. CDR3 coding DNA: TGTGCCAGCAGCCCGGACGGGGGCGCCTTGGGAGAGCAGTACTTC. Translated: CASSPDGGALGEQYF. This chain uses TRBV7-6 with TRBJ2-7; D possibly matches TRBD1 or TRBD2 (6 bases each). Germline assignment: CDR1 SGHVS and CDR2 FNYEAQ. V was pared by 5 bases and J by 7 bases, with 21 bases between. There are 15 residues in the CDR3.

This clonotype occurred many times. V and J are TRBV20-1 and TRBJ2-7; D might be TRBD2 (7 bases). This CDR3 is built from 12 residues. The V end lost 6 bases, the J end lost 2 bases, and 11 bases lay between the germline ends. Germline V gene sequence: CDR1 DFQATT, CDR2 SNEGSKA (reference sequence). DNA for the CDR3: TGCAGTGCCGAGGGGGGGGCCTACGAGCAGTACTTC. Translating it yields CSAEGGAYEQYF.

Many counts were recorded for this clonotype. The V call is TRBV7-9, the J call TRBJ1-2, with no clear D. The V end was cut by 9 bases, the J end by 2 bases, with 13 bases between. Germline CDR1 and CDR2: SEHNR and FQNEAQ (reference sequence). This CDR3 region has 13 residues. Here the CDR3 reads CASRQDGNYGYTF. The CDR3, as DNA: TGTGCCAGTCGCCAAGACGGGAACTATGGCTACACCTTC.

This clonotype was observed a handful of times. The V call is TRBV7-8, the J call TRBJ1-4; D unclear. The CDR3 has 16 residues. The V end was cut by 5 bases, the J end by 5 bases, with 18 bases between. Looked up from germline, CDR1 is SGHVS and CDR2 is FQNEAQ. CDR3 nucleotide sequence: TGTGCCAGCAGCCGAAATATTGCGGCACCGAATGAAAAACTGTTTTTT. As protein: CASSRNIAAPNEKLFF.

This clonotype was seen ten or more times. The V gene is TRBV25-1, the J gene TRBJ2-7; 7 bases align to TRBD2. The CDR3 has 14 amino acids. Germline V gives CDR1 MGHDK, CDR2 SYGVNS. V dropped 8 bases and J dropped 2; count of bases not matched to a gene: 9. In DNA, the CDR3 is TGTGCCAGCGGGGAGGGTCCACGGACCTACGAGCAGTACTTC. It specifies CASGEGPRTYEQYF.

In its sample, this clonotype was seen many times. The V and J genes are TRBV20-1 and TRBJ2-2; D not certain. This CDR3 contains 15 residues. The V end was cut by 1 base, the J end by 4 bases, with 13 bases between. CDR1 and CDR2 (germline): DFQATT, SNEGSKA (reference sequence). CDR3 amino acids: CSARGTTVGTGELFF. CDR3 bases: TGCAGTGCTAGAGGGACCACCGTGGGCACCGGGGAGCTGTTTTTT.

This clonotype was observed at least ten times. V usage is TRBV12-3 or TRBV12-4 and J usage is TRBJ2-2, with D maybe TRBD1 (6 bases). CDR3 size: 15 residues. V was shortened by 7 bases and J by 3 bases, with 15 bases between the two germline ends. The CDR3 coding sequence is TGTGCCAGCAAGCCCCCAGGGGTTTACACCGGGGAGCTGTTTTTT. Translating it yields CASKPPGVYTGELFF.

This clonotype came up many times. The rearrangement links TRBV24-1 to TRBJ2-1, with 10 bases that match TRBD2. The junction had 9 bases not matched to a gene; V was cut back by 4 bases and J by 4 bases. The CDR3 runs to 17 residues. The germline gives CDR1 KGHDR, CDR2 SFDVKD. CDR3 DNA: TGTGCCACCAGTGACCCACAGCGGGGGGGATTATACAATGAGCAGTTCTTC. Protein sequence: CATSDPQRGGLYNEQFF.

Ten or more counts support this clonotype. CDR3 sequence reads: CSARQPSGANVLTF. The CDR3 DNA reads TGCAGTGCTAGACAGCCAAGTGGGGCCAACGTCCTGACTTTC. The chain recombines TRBV20-1 with TRBJ2-6; no clear D. V was trimmed by 2 bases and J by 3 bases, leaving 8 bases between them. The CDR3 totals 14 residues. The germline gives CDR1 DFQATT, CDR2 SNEGSKA (reference sequence).

This clonotype has a count of ten or more. The J gene is TRBJ1-1, the V gene TRBV10-3; TRBD1 matches 8 bases. Germline CDR1 reads ENHRY; CDR2 reads SYGVKD. The V segment lost 1 base and the J segment 2 bases; nucleotides outside the gene matches: 9. The length of the CDR3 is 17 residues. This CDR3 reads CAISEFTYRGINTEAFF. The DNA for the CDR3 is TGTGCCATCAGTGAGTTTACATACAGGGGGATAAACACTGAAGCTTTCTTT.

This clonotype was picked up many times. V is TRBV5-1 and J is TRBJ2-7, with 7 bases fitting TRBD1. The V gene's germline CDR1 is SGHRS and CDR2 YFSETQ. Unmatched junction bases numbered 6, after V lost 3 bases and J lost 6 bases. This CDR3 is 13 amino acids long. The CDR3 loop is CASSSYRGREQYF. The CDR3 DNA is TGCGCCAGCAGCTCCTACAGGGGACGCGAGCAGTACTTC.

At least ten counts were recorded for this clonotype. The chain uses TRBV7-2 and TRBJ1-2; D remains ambiguous. The CDR3 spans 16 residues. With 5 bases removed from V and 5 bases from J, the gap between germline ends came to 21 bases. Germline lookup yields CDR1 SGHTA and CDR2 FQGNSA. CDR3 bases: TGTGCCAGCAGCCCGGGGTATTTGAGGGTCGAGTATGGCTACACCTTC. Protein: CASSPGYLRVEYGYTF.

This clonotype has more than one count but fewer than ten. This rearrangement joins TRBV6-6 to TRBJ2-7; D is possibly TRBD1 or TRBD2 (6 bases each). Germline-derived CDR1 and CDR2 are MNHNY and SVGAGI (reference sequence). The CDR3 totals 13 residues. The V and J ends lost 7 bases and 4 bases respectively, with 14 bases between them. CDR3 coding DNA: TGTGCCAGCATGGAGGGGGTCGGGTACGAGCAGTACTTC. Translation gives CASMEGVGYEQYF.

This clonotype was recorded a few times. The chain uses TRBV5-1 and TRBJ1-1, with 10 bases identical to TRBD1. Germline V lookup: CDR1 SGHRS, CDR2 YFSETQ. The ends lost 0 bases at V and 11 bases at J; junction bases unmatched: 10. The length of the CDR3 is 15 residues. The CDR3 nucleotides read TGCGCCAGCAGCTTGGACGGACAGGGGGTAAGGGTTGCTTTCTTT. This sequence encodes CASSLDGQGVRVAFF.